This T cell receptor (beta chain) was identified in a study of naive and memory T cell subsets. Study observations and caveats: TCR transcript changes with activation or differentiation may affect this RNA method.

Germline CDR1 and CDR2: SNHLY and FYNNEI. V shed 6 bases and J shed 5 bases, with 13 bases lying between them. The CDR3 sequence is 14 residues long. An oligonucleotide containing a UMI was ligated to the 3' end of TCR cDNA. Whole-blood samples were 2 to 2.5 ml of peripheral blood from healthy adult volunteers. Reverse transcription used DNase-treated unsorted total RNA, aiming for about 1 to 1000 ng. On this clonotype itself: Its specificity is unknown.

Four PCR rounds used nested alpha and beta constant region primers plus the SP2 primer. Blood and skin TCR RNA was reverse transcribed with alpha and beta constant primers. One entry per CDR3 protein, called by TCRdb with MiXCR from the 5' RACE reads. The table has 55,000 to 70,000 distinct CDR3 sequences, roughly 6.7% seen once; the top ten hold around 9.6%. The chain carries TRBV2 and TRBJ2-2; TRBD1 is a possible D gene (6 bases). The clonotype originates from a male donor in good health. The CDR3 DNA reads TGTGCCAGCAGCAAACTTACAGGGACCGGGGAGCTGTTTTTT. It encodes CASSKLTGTGELFF.